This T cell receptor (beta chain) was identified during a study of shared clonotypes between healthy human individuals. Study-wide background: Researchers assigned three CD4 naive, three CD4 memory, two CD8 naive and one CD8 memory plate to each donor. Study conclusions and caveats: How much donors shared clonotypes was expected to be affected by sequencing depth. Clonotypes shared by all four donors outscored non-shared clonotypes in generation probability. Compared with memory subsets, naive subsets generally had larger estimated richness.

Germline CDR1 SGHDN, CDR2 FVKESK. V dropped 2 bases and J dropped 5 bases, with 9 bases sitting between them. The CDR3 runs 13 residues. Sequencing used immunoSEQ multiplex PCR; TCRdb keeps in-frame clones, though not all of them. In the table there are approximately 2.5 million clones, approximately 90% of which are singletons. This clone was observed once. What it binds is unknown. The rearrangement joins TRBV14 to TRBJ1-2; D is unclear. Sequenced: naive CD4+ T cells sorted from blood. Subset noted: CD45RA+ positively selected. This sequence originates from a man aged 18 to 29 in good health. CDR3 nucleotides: TGTGCCAGCAGCCAAATAGGGAAGTATGGCTACACCTTC. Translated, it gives CASSQIGKYGYTF.